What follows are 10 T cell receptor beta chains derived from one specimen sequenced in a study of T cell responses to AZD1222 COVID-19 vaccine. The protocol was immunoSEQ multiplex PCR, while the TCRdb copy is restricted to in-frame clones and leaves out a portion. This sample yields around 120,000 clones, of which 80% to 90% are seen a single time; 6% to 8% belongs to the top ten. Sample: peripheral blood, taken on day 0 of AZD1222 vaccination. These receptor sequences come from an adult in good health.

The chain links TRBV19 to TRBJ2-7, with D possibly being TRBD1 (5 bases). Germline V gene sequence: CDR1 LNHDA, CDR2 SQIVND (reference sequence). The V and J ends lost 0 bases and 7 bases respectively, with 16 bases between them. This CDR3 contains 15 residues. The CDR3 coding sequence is TGTGCCAGTAGTATAGACACGGCGACAGCCGGGGAGCAGTACTTC. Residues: CASSIDTATAGEQYF.

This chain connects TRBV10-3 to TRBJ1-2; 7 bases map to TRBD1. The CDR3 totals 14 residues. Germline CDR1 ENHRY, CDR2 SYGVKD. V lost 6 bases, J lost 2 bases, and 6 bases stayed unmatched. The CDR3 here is CAIRTGSINYGYTF. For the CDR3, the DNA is TGTGCCATCAGGACAGGGTCCATCAACTATGGCTACACCTTC.

CDR3 coding DNA: TGTGCCATCGTGAAGGATGCCCCTTACGAGCAGTACTTC. Translating it yields CAIVKDAPYEQYF. The chain recombines TRBV28 with TRBJ2-7; D remains unclear. The germline gives CDR1 MDHEN, CDR2 SYDVKM. V shed 10 bases and J shed 4 bases, with 17 bases lying between them. The CDR3 covers 13 residues.

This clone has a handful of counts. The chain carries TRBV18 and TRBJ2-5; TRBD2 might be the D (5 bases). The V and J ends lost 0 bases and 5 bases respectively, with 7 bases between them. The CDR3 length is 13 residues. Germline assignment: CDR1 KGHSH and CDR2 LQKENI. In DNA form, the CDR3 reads TGTGCCAGCTCACCACCGCCGGGGGAGACCCAGTACTTC. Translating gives CASSPPPGETQYF.

The CDR3 region is CASSFRTRGYEQYF. CDR3 nucleotide sequence: TGCGCCAGCAGCTTCCGGACCCGAGGGTACGAGCAGTACTTC. J is TRBJ2-7 and V is TRBV5-1, with D possibly matching TRBD2 (5 bases). V gave up 2 bases and J gave up 4 bases, with 13 bases separating them. CDR1 and CDR2 (germline): SGHRS, YFSETQ. The CDR3 totals 14 residues.

The CDR3 DNA sequence: TGCGCCAGCAGCTCCGGGACAGGGGGTTCTAACTATGGCTACACCTTC. Translating gives CASSSGTGGSNYGYTF. The chain is built from TRBV5-1 and TRBJ1-2; 11 positions match TRBD1. The CDR3 totals 16 residues. V shed 3 bases, J shed 0 bases, and the junction held 4 bases outside the gene matches. Germline assignment: CDR1 SGHRS and CDR2 YFSETQ.

Written as DNA, the CDR3 is TGCAGTGCTAGTAAAGGGTATGGCTACACCTTC. It yields the protein CSASKGYGYTF. This chain uses TRBV20-1 with TRBJ1-2; D gene unclear. Trimming took 3 bases from V and 5 from J, leaving 7 bases between them. The CDR3 runs 11 residues. Looked up from germline, CDR1 is DFQATT and CDR2 is SNEGSKA (reference sequence).

CDR3 protein: CATSRGSGTATSYEQYF. The CDR3 DNA sequence: TGTGCCACCAGCAGAGGGTCCGGGACAGCCACCTCCTACGAGCAGTACTTC. The chain uses TRBV15 and TRBJ2-7, with 7 bases lining up with TRBD1. In germline, CDR1 is LNHNV, CDR2 YYDKDF (reference sequence). This CDR3 has 17 residues. Trimming took 1 base from V and 0 from J; bases not matched to a gene: 9.

CDR3 region: CASSGSYEQYF. In nucleotides, the CDR3 is TGTGCCAGTAGCGGGAGCTACGAGCAGTACTTC. The V and J genes are TRBV19 and TRBJ2-7; perhaps TRBD2 as D (6 bases). Germline V gene data show CDR1 as LNHDA and CDR2 as SQIVND (reference sequence). The germline V and J ends were trimmed by 6 bases and 3 bases, with 6 bases remaining between them. The CDR3 totals 11 residues. Complete variable domain (other parts from reference TRBV19 and TRBJ2-7): DGGITQSPKYLFRKEGQNVTLSCEQNLNHDAMYWYRQDPGQGLRLIYYSQIVNDFQKGDIAEGYSVSREKKESFPLTVTSAQKNPTAFYLCASSGSYEQYFGPGTRLTVT.

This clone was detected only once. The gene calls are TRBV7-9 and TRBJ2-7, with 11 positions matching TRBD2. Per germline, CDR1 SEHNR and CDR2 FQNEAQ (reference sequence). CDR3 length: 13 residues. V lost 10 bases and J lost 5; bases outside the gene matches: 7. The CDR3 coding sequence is TGTGCCAACTCGCTAGCGGGAGGCGACGAGCAGTACTTC. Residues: CANSLAGGDEQYF.